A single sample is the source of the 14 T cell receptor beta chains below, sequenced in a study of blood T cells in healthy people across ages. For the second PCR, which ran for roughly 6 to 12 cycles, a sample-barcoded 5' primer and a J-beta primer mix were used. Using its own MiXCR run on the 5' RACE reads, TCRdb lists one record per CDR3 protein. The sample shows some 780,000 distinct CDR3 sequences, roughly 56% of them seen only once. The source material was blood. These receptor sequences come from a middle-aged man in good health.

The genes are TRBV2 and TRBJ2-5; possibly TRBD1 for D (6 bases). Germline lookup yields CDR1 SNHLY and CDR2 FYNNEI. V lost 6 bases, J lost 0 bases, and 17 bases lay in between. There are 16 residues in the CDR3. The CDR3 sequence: CASRARGSANQETQYF. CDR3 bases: TGTGCCAGCAGGGCCAGGGGCAGCGCCAACCAAGAGACCCAGTACTTC.

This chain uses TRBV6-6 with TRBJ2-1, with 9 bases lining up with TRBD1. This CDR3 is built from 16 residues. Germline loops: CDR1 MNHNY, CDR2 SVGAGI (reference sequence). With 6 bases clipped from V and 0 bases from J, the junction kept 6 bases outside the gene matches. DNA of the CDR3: TGTGCCAGCAGCCCGGGACAGGGCGGCTCCTACAATGAGCAGTTCTTC. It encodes CASSPGQGGSYNEQFF.

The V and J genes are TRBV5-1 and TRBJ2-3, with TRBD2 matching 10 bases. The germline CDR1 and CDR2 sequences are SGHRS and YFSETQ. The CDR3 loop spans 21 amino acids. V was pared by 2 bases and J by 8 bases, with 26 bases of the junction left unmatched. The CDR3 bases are TGCGCCAGCAGCTTTACTGGCCCTCGGACGGCTAGCGGGAGTTTTGTTGGTACGCAGTATTTT. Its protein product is CASSFTGPRTASGSFVGTQYF. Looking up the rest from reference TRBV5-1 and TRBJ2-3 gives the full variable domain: KAGVTQTPRYLIKTRGQQVTLSCSPISGHRSVSWYQQTPGQGLQFLFEYFSETQRNKGNFPGRFSGRQFSNSRSEMNVSTLELGDSALYLCASSFTGPRTASGSFVGTQYFGPGTRLTVL.

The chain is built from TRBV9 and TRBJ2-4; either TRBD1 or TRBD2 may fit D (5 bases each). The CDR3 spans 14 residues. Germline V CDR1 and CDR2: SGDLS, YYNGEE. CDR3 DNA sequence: TGTGTCAACAGCGTAGCTGGGGACCTTCACATTCAGTACTTC. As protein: CVNSVAGDLHIQYF.

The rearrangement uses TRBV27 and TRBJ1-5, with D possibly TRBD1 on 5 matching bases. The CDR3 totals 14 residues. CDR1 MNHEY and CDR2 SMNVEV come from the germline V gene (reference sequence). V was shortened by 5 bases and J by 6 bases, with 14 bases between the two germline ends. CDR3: CASSPRQGAQPQHF. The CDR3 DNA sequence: TGTGCCAGCAGTCCCCGTCAAGGGGCTCAGCCCCAGCATTTT.

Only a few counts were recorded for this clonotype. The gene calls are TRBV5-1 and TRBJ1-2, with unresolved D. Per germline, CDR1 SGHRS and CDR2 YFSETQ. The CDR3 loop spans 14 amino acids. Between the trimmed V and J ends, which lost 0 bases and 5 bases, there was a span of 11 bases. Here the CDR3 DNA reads TGCGCCAGCAGCTTGGACGGAGGATTTTATGGCTACACCTTC. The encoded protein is CASSLDGGFYGYTF.

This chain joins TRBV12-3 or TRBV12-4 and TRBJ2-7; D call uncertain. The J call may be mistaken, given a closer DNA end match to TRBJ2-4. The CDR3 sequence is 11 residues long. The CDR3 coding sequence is TGTGCCAGCAGTTTGGAAACCATTCAGTACTTC. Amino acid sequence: CASSLETIQYF.

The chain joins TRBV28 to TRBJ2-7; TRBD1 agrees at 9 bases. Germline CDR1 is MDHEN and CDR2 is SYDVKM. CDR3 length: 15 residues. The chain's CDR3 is CASLTGGNSLHEQYF. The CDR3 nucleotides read TGTGCTTCGTTAACAGGGGGCAATAGTTTGCACGAGCAGTACTTC.

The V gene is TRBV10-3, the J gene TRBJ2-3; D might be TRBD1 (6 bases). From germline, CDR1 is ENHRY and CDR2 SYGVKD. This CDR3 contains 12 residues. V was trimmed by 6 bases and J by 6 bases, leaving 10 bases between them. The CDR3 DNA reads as TGTGCCATCAGCCAGGGGTTGGATACGCAGTATTTT. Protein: CAISQGLDTQYF.

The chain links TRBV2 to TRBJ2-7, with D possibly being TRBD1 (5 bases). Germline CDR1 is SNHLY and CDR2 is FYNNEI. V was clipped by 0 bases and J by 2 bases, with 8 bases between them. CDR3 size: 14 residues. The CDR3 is CASSEATGPYEQYF. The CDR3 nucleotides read TGTGCCAGCAGTGAAGCAACAGGTCCCTACGAGCAGTACTTC.

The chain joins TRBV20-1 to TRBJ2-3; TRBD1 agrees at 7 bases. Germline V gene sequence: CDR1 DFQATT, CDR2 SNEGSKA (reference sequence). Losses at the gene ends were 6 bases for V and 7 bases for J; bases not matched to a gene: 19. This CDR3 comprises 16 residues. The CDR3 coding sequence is TGCAGTGCAGAACGGGTACAGGGGCAGAGGAGGAATACGCAGTATTTT. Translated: CSAERVQGQRRNTQYF.

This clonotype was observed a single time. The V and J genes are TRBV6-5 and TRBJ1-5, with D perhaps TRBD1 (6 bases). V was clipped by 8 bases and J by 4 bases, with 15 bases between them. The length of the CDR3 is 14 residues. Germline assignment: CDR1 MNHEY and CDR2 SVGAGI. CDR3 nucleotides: TGTGCCAGCGCTGGGGGCGTAGGTAATCAGCCCCAGCATTTT. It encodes CASAGGVGNQPQHF.

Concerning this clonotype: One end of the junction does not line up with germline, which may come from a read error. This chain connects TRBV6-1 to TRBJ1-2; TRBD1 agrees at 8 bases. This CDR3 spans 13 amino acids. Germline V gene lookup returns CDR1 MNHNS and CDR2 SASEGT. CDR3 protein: CAGRDRGGHGYTF. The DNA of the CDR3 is TGTGCCGGCAGAGACAGGGGAGGGCATGGCTACACCTTC.

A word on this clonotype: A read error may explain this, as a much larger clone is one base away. The CDR3 sequence: CASSPGQDSPLHF. CDR3 DNA sequence: TGTGCCAGCAGCCCCGGACAGGATTCACCCCTCCACTTT. The chain couples TRBV7-2 to TRBJ1-6; 7 positions match TRBD1. The V segment lost 5 bases and the J segment 8 bases; nucleotides outside the gene matches: 3. The CDR3 is 13 amino acids. The germline gives CDR1 SGHTA, CDR2 FQGNSA.